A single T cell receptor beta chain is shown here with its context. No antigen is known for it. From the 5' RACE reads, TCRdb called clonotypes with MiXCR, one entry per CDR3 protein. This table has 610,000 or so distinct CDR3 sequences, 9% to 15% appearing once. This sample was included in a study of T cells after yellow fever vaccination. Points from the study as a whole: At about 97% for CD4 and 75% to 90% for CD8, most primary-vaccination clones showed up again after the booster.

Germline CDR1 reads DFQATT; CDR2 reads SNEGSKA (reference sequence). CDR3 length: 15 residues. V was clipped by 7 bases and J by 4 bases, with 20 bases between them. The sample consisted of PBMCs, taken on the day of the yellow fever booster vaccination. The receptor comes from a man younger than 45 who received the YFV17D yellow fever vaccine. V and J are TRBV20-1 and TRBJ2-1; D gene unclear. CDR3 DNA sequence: TGCAGTGGGGGTGGCGCCGATCTAAATTACAATGAGCAGTTCTTC. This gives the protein CSGGGADLNYNEQFF.